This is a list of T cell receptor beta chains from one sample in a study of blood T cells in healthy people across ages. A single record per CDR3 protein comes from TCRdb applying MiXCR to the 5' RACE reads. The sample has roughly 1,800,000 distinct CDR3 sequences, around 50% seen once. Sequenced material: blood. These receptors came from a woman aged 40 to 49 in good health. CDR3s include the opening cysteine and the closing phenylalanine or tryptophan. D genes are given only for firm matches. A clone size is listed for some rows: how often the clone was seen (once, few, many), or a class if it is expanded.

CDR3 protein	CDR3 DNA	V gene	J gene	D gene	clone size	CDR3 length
CASSLDPQAGSYNEQFF	TGTGCCAGCAGCTTAGATCCTCAAGCGGGGTCCTACAATGAGCAGTTCTTC	TRBV11-2	TRBJ2-1	TRBD2	-	17
CASSYLDRGGGQPQHF	TGTGCCAGCAGTTACCTCGACAGGGGTGGGGGTCAGCCCCAGCATTTT	TRBV6-2/TRBV6-3	TRBJ1-5	TRBD1	once	16
CASSLTSFATDTQYF	TGCGCCAGCAGCCTTACATCCTTCGCCACAGATACGCAGTATTTT	TRBV5-1	TRBJ2-3	-	-	15
CASSYSRSSRPYEQYF	TGTGCCAGCAGTTACTCGAGATCGAGCAGACCCTACGAGCAGTACTTC	TRBV6-2/TRBV6-3	TRBJ2-7	-	-	16
CASSYKEGEYF	TGTGCCAGCAGTTACAAGGAGGGGGAGTACTTC	TRBV6-6	TRBJ2-7	-	few	11
CASSEASSRGRDTQYF	TGTGCCAGCAGCGAAGCTTCTAGCCGCGGAAGGGATACGCAGTATTTT	TRBV4-2	TRBJ2-3	-	few	16
CASSRGLFNQPQHF	TGTGCCAGCAGTAGGGGACTGTTCAATCAGCCCCAGCATTTT	TRBV6-2/TRBV6-3	TRBJ1-5	-	-	14
CASSLSQYAQYF	TGCGCCAGCAGCTTAAGTCAGTATGCGCAGTATTTT	TRBV5-1	TRBJ2-3	-	-	12
CASSEGDRGGYEQYF	TGTGCCAGCAGTGAAGGGGACAGGGGAGGTTACGAGCAGTACTTC	TRBV6-1	TRBJ2-7	TRBD1	few	15
CASRHRDLPHAEQYF	TGCGCCAGCAGGCACCGGGACCTTCCTCATGCTGAGCAGTACTTC	TRBV5-1	TRBJ2-7	-	-	15
CASSQDVAGGWNEQFF	TGTGCCAGCAGCCAAGATGTAGCGGGGGGTTGGAATGAGCAGTTCTTC	TRBV3-1	TRBJ2-1	TRBD2	-	16
CASSLGILSNQPQHF	TGCGCCAGCAGCCTAGGAATACTCAGCAATCAGCCCCAGCATTTT	TRBV4-3	TRBJ1-5	-	-	15
CASSEEGRFGDTQYF	TGTGCCAGCAGTGAAGAGGGAAGGTTCGGGGATACGCAGTATTTT	TRBV6-1	TRBJ2-3	-	-	15
CASSLYRGSNTGELFF	TGTGCCAGCAGCTTGTACAGGGGGTCGAACACCGGGGAGCTGTTTTTT	TRBV7-2	TRBJ2-2	TRBD1	-	16
CASRPSGGAGYGYTF	TGTGCCAGCAGGCCCTCGGGGGGGGCGGGCTATGGCTACACCTTC	TRBV27	TRBJ1-2	-	-	15
CASSSSNQVWGYTF	TGTGCCAGCAGCTCGTCCAACCAAGTTTGGGGCTACACCTTC	TRBV7-2	TRBJ1-2	-	-	14
CASSFAGTGNTEAFF	TGTGCCAGCAGTTTTGCCGGGACGGGGAACACTGAAGCTTTCTTT	TRBV6-2/TRBV6-3	TRBJ1-1	-	-	15
CSVANSGANVLTF	TGCAGCGTCGCAAACTCTGGGGCCAACGTCCTGACTTTC	TRBV29-1	TRBJ2-6	-	-	13
CASSATGRGEQYF	TGTGCCAGCAGTGCAACAGGGAGGGGCGAGCAGTACTTC	TRBV27	TRBJ2-7	-	few	13
CASTGRYQETQYF	TGTGCCAGCACAGGGAGATACCAAGAGACCCAGTACTTC	TRBV2	TRBJ2-5	-	-	13
CSANEGAKTQYF	TGCAGCGCCAATGAGGGGGCAAAGACCCAGTACTTC	TRBV29-1	TRBJ2-5	TRBD1	few	12
CASSLMAGNQPQHF	TGTGCCAGCAGTTTAATGGCAGGCAATCAGCCCCAGCATTTT	TRBV12-3/TRBV12-4	TRBJ1-5	-	-	14
CASLPRGDSNQPQHF	TGTGCCAGCCTGCCCAGGGGAGATAGCAATCAGCCCCAGCATTTT	TRBV6-5	TRBJ1-5	-	-	15
CASSYAQGRTDTQYF	TGTGCCAGCAGTTACGCACAGGGCCGCACAGATACGCAGTATTTT	TRBV6-6	TRBJ2-3	-	-	15
CAIKPSEGANCGYTF	TGTGCCATCAAGCCCTCGGAGGGAGCGAACTGTGGCTACACCTTC	TRBV10-3	TRBJ1-2	-	-	15
CASSLLGQGNTDTQYF	TGCGCCAGCAGCCTCCTCGGACAGGGGAACACAGATACGCAGTATTTT	TRBV5-1	TRBJ2-3	TRBD1	once	16
CASSLAVREGLQETQYF	TGTGCTAGCAGCTTAGCGGTGCGGGAGGGCCTCCAAGAGACCCAGTACTTC	TRBV7-7	TRBJ2-5	TRBD2	-	17